The 14 T cell receptor beta chains reported below all come from one sample, sequenced in a study of control samples from healthy donors and cancer patients. Profiling relied on immunoSEQ multiplex PCR, and the TCRdb table lists in-frame clones only, not all of them. The table shows about 250,000 clones, with over 70% occurring only once. The sequenced sample was PBMCs. These receptors originate from a woman aged 55-69 years with lung cancer.

The rearrangement joins TRBV7-9 to TRBJ2-1; 7 bases map to TRBD2. V lost 5 bases, J lost 8 bases, and 6 bases stayed unmatched. The CDR3 has 13 residues. CDR1 and CDR2 (germline): SEHNR, FQNEAQ (reference sequence). The CDR3, as DNA: TGTGCCAGCAGCCGACTAGCAGTGGATGAGCAGTTCTTC. It yields the protein CASSRLAVDEQFF.

V is TRBV2 and J is TRBJ1-6; D ambiguous. Deletions cut 7 bases from V and 7 bases from J, with 11 bases between. Germline loops: CDR1 SNHLY, CDR2 FYNNEI. The CDR3 has 13 amino acids. The CDR3 region is CASIRVENSPLHF. CDR3 nucleotide sequence: TGTGCCAGCATTAGGGTGGAGAATTCACCCCTCCACTTT.

As concerns this clone: This could be a read error, since a much larger clone is one nucleotide away. This chain links TRBV6-5 with TRBJ1-5, with D possibly TRBD1 on 5 matching bases. The germline V gene has CDR1 MNHEY and CDR2 SVGAGI. CDR3 length: 13 residues. V lost 6 bases and J 5 bases, leaving 11 bases between the germline ends. The CDR3 region has the DNA TGTGCCAGCAGCTTCGGGGGGGATCAGCCCCAGCATTTT. This sequence encodes CASSFGGDQPQHF.

This clone was seen a few times. This rearrangement joins TRBV2 to TRBJ2-1; D unclear. CDR3 length: 14 amino acids. Trimming shortened V by 5 bases and J by 4 bases, and 12 bases separated the two germline ends. Germline V gene data show CDR1 as SNHLY and CDR2 as FYNNEI. In DNA, the CDR3 is TGTGCCAGCAGTTTCAAGGTACGGTACAATGAGCAGTTCTTC. It codes for CASSFKVRYNEQFF.

The J gene is TRBJ1-2, the V gene TRBV7-9, with D possibly matching TRBD1 (5 bases). Trimming took off 3 bases at V and 3 bases at J, with 8 bases between the two ends. The CDR3 spans 13 residues. Germline CDR1 and CDR2: SEHNR and FQNEAQ (reference sequence). The CDR3 here is CASSLGPDYGYTF. CDR3 nucleotide sequence: TGTGCCAGCAGCTTGGGGCCGGACTATGGCTACACCTTC.

The V gene is TRBV14, the J gene TRBJ2-2; D gene uncertain. V lost 1 base to trimming and J lost 6 bases, with 12 bases between them. CDR3 length equals 15 residues. The germline V gene encodes CDR1 SGHDN and CDR2 FVKESK. The CDR3 sequence is CASSQVVPGAGELFF. CDR3 coding DNA: TGTGCCAGCAGCCAAGTAGTTCCTGGGGCCGGGGAGCTGTTTTTT.

This clone appeared a few times. The chain is built from TRBV5-6 and TRBJ2-5; D is undetermined. Trimming removed 2 bases at V and 0 bases at J, with 8 bases between. CDR3 length: 14 residues. CDR1 is SGHDT and CDR2 is YYEEEE in the germline V gene. As DNA, the CDR3 is TGTGCCAGCAGCTTCGCGCAGTACCAAGAGACCCAGTACTTC. Translation gives CASSFAQYQETQYF.

J is TRBJ2-1 and V is TRBV7-3; tentatively, D is TRBD1 (6 bases). V lost 4 bases and J lost 5, with 15 bases in between. The CDR3 has 15 amino acids. Per the germline V gene, CDR1 is SGHTA and CDR2 is FQGTGA. CDR3 nucleotide sequence: TGTGCCAGCAGCTCCAGACAGGACGCTAACAATGAGCAGTTCTTC. Translated: CASSSRQDANNEQFF.

This sequence joins TRBV5-4 and TRBJ2-3; TRBD1 agrees at 7 bases. CDR1 SGHNT and CDR2 YYREEE come from the germline V gene (reference sequence). This CDR3 is built from 17 residues. J was trimmed by 5 bases and V by 4 bases; bases with no gene match: 16. CDR3 sequence (DNA): TGTGCCAGCAGCCTACCCGGGCAGGGGGTCCCGATAGATACGCAGTATTTT. It specifies CASSLPGQGVPIDTQYF.

The chain carries TRBV7-2 and TRBJ2-7; D gene ambiguous. With 3 bases removed from V and 0 bases from J, the gap between germline ends came to 6 bases. The germline V gene has CDR1 SGHTA and CDR2 FQGNSA. The CDR3 sequence is 13 residues long. CDR3 residues: CASSFSPSYEQYF. For the CDR3, the DNA is TGTGCCAGCAGCTTTTCCCCCTCCTACGAGCAGTACTTC.

The genes are TRBV28 and TRBJ2-2; tentative D call: TRBD2 (6 bases). The CDR3 has 13 residues. V was cut by 2 bases and J by 6 bases, with 7 bases left in between. Germline CDR1 MDHEN, CDR2 SYDVKM. CDR3 sequence reads: CASSLTGAGELFF. CDR3 coding DNA: TGTGCCAGCAGTTTAACGGGGGCCGGGGAGCTGTTTTTT.

V and J are TRBV5-6 and TRBJ1-5; D may be TRBD1 (6 bases). This CDR3 spans 15 amino acids. V lost 4 bases, J lost 0 bases, and 11 bases lay in between. CDR1 is SGHDT, CDR2 YYEEEE, per germline. CDR3 coding DNA: TGTGCCAGCAGCCAGCAGGGGAATAGCAATCAGCCCCAGCATTTT. This encodes CASSQQGNSNQPQHF.

The rearrangement joins TRBV19 to TRBJ1-5; D remains ambiguous. The CDR3 is 14 residues long. Trimming stripped 8 bases from V and 4 bases from J, with 15 bases between. The germline V gene has CDR1 LNHDA and CDR2 SQIVND (reference sequence). This CDR3 reads CASSLSRWNQPQHF. The CDR3 DNA follows: TGTGCCAGTTCCCTCTCGAGGTGGAATCAGCCCCAGCATTTT.

This clone was seen more than once but under ten times. V is TRBV6-4 and J is TRBJ1-5; D is unresolved. The CDR3 length is 13 residues. V was pared by 3 bases and J by 3 bases, with 6 bases between. The germline gives CDR1 MRHNA, CDR2 SNTAGT. CDR3 amino acids: CASSEGPNQPQHF. CDR3 DNA sequence: TGTGCCAGCAGTGAGGGCCCCAATCAGCCCCAGCATTTT.